A single sample gave rise to the 3 T cell receptor beta chains below, sequenced in a study of blood T cell repertoires in COVID-19. TCRdb's copy holds only in-frame clones and misses some; the assay was immunoSEQ multiplex PCR. The data show approximately 270,000 clones, around 86% seen once. Sample: peripheral blood. Receptors were obtained from a man aged 45-60 years with acute or convalescent COVID-19.

The chain is built from TRBV5-1 and TRBJ1-1; a weak D match, TRBD1 (5 bases). Germline assignment: CDR1 SGHRS and CDR2 YFSETQ. V gave up 3 bases and J gave up 2 bases, with 11 bases separating them. CDR3 size: 14 residues. The chain's CDR3 is CASSSRTPNTEAFF. The CDR3 bases are TGCGCCAGCAGCTCTCGGACACCAAACACTGAAGCTTTCTTT.

The chain couples TRBV7-9 to TRBJ2-5, with 8 bases lining up with TRBD1. The CDR3 runs to 15 residues. Germline CDR1 and CDR2: SEHNR and FQNEAQ (reference sequence). Trimming removed 5 bases from V and 0 bases from J; junction bases left unmatched: 5. The CDR3 DNA follows: TGTGCCAGCAGCGAGGACAGGGAGTACCAAGAGACCCAGTACTTC. Encoded protein: CASSEDREYQETQYF.

In its sample, this clone was seen once. The V call is TRBV10-1, the J call TRBJ1-5; 9 bases line up with TRBD1. CDR1 and CDR2 from the germline V gene are WNHNN and SYGVQD (reference sequence). The CDR3 contains 15 residues. The junction had 5 bases not matched to a gene; V was cut back by 7 bases and J by 1 base. CDR3 DNA: TGCGCCAGCATTCGGACAGGGGCGAGCAATCAGCCCCAGCATTTT. Residues: CASIRTGASNQPQHF.